What follows are 13 T cell receptor beta chains derived from one specimen sequenced in a study of shared clonotypes between healthy human individuals. TCRdb's table, derived via immunoSEQ multiplex PCR, lists solely in-frame clones and lacks some. The sample has some 1.1 million clones; about 72% are singletons. The sequenced sample was memory CD4+ T cells from PBMCs. Subset defined: CD45RA-negative fraction. The receptors were gathered from a man aged 18 to 30 in good health. Some clones in this sample may be carry-over from other donors' samples.

This chain links TRBV4-2 with TRBJ1-3, with D possibly matching TRBD1 (5 bases). V dropped 0 bases and J dropped 2 bases, with 14 bases sitting between them. The length of the CDR3 is 17 residues. CDR1 LGHNA and CDR2 YNFKEQ come from the germline V gene. CDR3 region: CASSQERIVGAGNTIYF. The CDR3 DNA follows: TGTGCCAGCAGCCAAGAAAGGATAGTGGGGGCTGGAAACACCATATATTTT.

The CDR3 reads CASSHFTLPGSSSYEQYF. For the CDR3, the DNA is TGTGCCAGCAGTCACTTCACCTTGCCGGGAAGTAGCTCCTACGAGCAGTACTTC. The chain links TRBV28 to TRBJ2-7, with TRBD2 as a possible D gene (5 bases). The germline gives CDR1 MDHEN, CDR2 SYDVKM. V lost 5 bases, J lost 0 bases, and 23 bases lay in between. The CDR3 contains 18 residues. The full variable domain, in which reference TRBV28 and TRBJ2-7 provide the parts outside the CDR3, is DVKVTQSSRYLVKRTGEKVFLECVQDMDHENMFWYRQDPGLGLRLIYFSYDVKMKEKGDIPEGYSVSREKKERFSLILESASTNQTSMYLCASSHFTLPGSSSYEQYFGPGTRLTVT.

In this sample, this clone turned up a few times. The same CDR3 can be traced to other DNA sequences in this sample. The chain combines TRBV5-1 with TRBJ1-1, with a tentative D call TRBD1 (5 bases). CDR3 length: 14 amino acids. The germline V and J ends were trimmed by 1 base and 4 bases, with 11 bases remaining between them. Germline V gene sequence: CDR1 SGHRS, CDR2 YFSETQ. The CDR3 nucleotides read TGCGCCAGCAGCTTGCAGGGATTGGGCACTGAAGCTTTCTTT. It translates to CASSLQGLGTEAFF.

The chain recombines TRBV10-3 with TRBJ2-7; D may be TRBD2 (5 bases). There are 14 residues in the CDR3. The V and J ends lost 3 bases and 4 bases respectively, with 13 bases between them. Germline loops: CDR1 ENHRY, CDR2 SYGVKD. CDR3 sequence: CAISDERKGYEQYF. CDR3 nucleotide sequence: TGTGCCATCAGTGATGAGCGGAAAGGGTACGAGCAGTACTTC.

The V gene is TRBV28, the J gene TRBJ2-1; 8 nucleotides agree with TRBD2. The CDR3 has 14 amino acids. V shed 1 base, J shed 13 bases, and the junction held 9 bases outside the gene matches. Germline V gives CDR1 MDHEN, CDR2 SYDVKM. The CDR3 DNA reads TGTGCCAGCAGTTTATTTGGGACTAGGAATCGTCAGTTCTTC. Its translation: CASSLFGTRNRQFF.

The chain employs TRBV5-6 and TRBJ2-7; 12 bases agree with TRBD2. V was pared by 6 bases and J by 7 bases, with 11 bases of the junction left unmatched. CDR3 length: 15 residues. Germline V gene data show CDR1 as SGHDT and CDR2 as YYEEEE. This CDR3 is CASTIRLAGVREQYF. As DNA, the CDR3 is TGTGCCAGCACCATCAGACTAGCGGGAGTTCGGGAGCAGTACTTC. The variable domain in full, completed from reference TRBV5-6 and TRBJ2-7, reads DAGVTQSPTHLIKTRGQQVTLRCSPKSGHDTVSWYQQALGQGPQFIFQYYEEEERQRGNFPDRFSGHQFPNYSSELNVNALLLGDSALYLCASTIRLAGVREQYFGPGTRLTVT.

In its sample, this clone was seen a few times. The V and J genes are TRBV28 and TRBJ2-4; D not certain. V lost 3 bases to trimming and J lost 7 bases, with 13 bases between them. Germline CDR1 and CDR2: MDHEN and SYDVKM. The CDR3 loop spans 14 amino acids. The CDR3 DNA sequence: TGTGCCAGCAGTTTCCCGGACCTTTCGAACATTCAGTACTTC. Encoded protein: CASSFPDLSNIQYF. The whole variable domain, remainder taken from reference TRBV28 and TRBJ2-4, is DVKVTQSSRYLVKRTGEKVFLECVQDMDHENMFWYRQDPGLGLRLIYFSYDVKMKEKGDIPEGYSVSREKKERFSLILESASTNQTSMYLCASSFPDLSNIQYFGAGTRLSVL.

J is TRBJ2-3 and V is TRBV19; D gene uncertain. This CDR3 spans 13 amino acids. CDR1 is LNHDA, CDR2 SQIVND, per germline (reference sequence). Trimming removed 6 bases at V and 2 bases at J, with 9 bases between. For the CDR3, the DNA is TGTGCCAGTAGCCCTGGGAACACAGATACGCAGTATTTT. It is translated as CASSPGNTDTQYF.

The table lists this clone with a few counts. The chain is built from TRBV29-1 and TRBJ1-3; TRBD1 matches 7 bases. The J segment lost 5 bases and the V segment lost 7 bases, leaving 11 bases of the junction unmatched. Germline lookup yields CDR1 SQVTM and CDR2 ANQGSEA. CDR3 length: 14 residues. CDR3 nucleotides: TGCAGCGCTGAGACCGGGACAGTTAGAAACACCATATATTTT. Amino acid sequence: CSAETGTVRNTIYF.

The chain recombines TRBV30 with TRBJ2-1, with 10 bases matching TRBD2. The germline V gene encodes CDR1 GTSNPN and CDR2 SVGIG (reference sequence). V was clipped by 3 bases and J by 2 bases; unmatched bases: 13. There are 18 residues in the CDR3. CDR3 amino acids: CAWRPERGTSATYNEQFF. CDR3 sequence (DNA): TGTGCCTGGAGACCCGAGAGAGGGACTAGCGCAACCTACAATGAGCAGTTCTTC.

This clone was counted between two and nine times. The chain has TRBV18 and TRBJ2-2, with D perhaps TRBD1 (5 bases). Trimming pared 2 bases from V and 4 bases from J, leaving 11 bases between. There are 15 residues in the CDR3. The V gene's germline CDR1 is KGHSH and CDR2 LQKENI. The CDR3 sequence: CASSPSQRGTGELFF. The CDR3 DNA reads as TGTGCCAGCTCACCATCCCAAAGGGGCACCGGGGAGCTGTTTTTT.

The chain uses TRBV27 and TRBJ1-2; a weak D match, TRBD1 (6 bases). V was pared by 5 bases and J by 4 bases, with 11 bases between. CDR1 and CDR2 (germline): MNHEY, SMNVEV (reference sequence). CDR3 size: 13 residues. CDR3 coding DNA: TGTGCCAGCAGTGTGACAGGTCGCTATGGCTACACCTTC. Protein product: CASSVTGRYGYTF.

This clone was counted a single time. The chain combines TRBV4-3 with TRBJ1-2; D uncertain. This CDR3 spans 14 amino acids. V was trimmed by 0 bases and J by 4 bases, leaving 9 bases between them. Germline V gene lookup returns CDR1 LGHNA and CDR2 YSLEER. The CDR3 loop is CASSQDIEGYGYTF. In nucleotides, the CDR3 is TGCGCCAGCAGCCAAGATATAGAAGGCTATGGCTACACCTTC.